This TCR beta chain was obtained from a study of early T cells in non-severe SARS-CoV-2 infection. In this sample, this clonotype turned up many times. The library protocol tagged individual cDNA molecules with unique molecular identifiers. TCRdb re-called the 5' RACE reads through MiXCR, storing one row per CDR3 protein. The sample includes tens of thousands of distinct CDR3 sequences, around 12% of them seen just once. Germline CDR1 SQVTM, CDR2 ANQGSEA. V lost 5 bases, J lost 4 bases, and 9 bases lay in between. The CDR3 is 11 residues long. This TCR came from an adult who was a healthcare worker with PCR-confirmed SARS-CoV-2 infection or an uninfected control (not recorded which). The chain has TRBV29-1 and TRBJ2-7; D gene ambiguous. Sequenced sample: whole blood. CDR3 sequence reads: CSVTLGYEQYF. The CDR3 bases are TGCAGCGTTACCTTAGGGTACGAGCAGTACTTC.